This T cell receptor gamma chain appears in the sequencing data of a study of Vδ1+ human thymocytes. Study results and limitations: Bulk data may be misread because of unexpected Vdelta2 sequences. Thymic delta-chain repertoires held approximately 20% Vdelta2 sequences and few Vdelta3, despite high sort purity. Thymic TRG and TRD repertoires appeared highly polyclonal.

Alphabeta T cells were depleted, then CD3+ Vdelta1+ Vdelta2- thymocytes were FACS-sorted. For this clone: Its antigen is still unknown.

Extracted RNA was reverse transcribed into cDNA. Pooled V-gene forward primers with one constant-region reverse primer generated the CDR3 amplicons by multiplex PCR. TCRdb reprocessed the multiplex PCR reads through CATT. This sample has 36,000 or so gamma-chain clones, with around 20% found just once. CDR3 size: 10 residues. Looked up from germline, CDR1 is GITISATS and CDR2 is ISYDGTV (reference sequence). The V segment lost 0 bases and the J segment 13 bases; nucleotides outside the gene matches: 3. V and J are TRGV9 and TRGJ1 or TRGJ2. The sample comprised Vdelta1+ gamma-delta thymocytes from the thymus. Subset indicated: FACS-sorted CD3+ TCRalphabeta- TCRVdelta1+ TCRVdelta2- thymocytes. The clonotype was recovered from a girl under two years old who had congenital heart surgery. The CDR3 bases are TGTGCCTTGTGGGAGGTGAGAAAACTCTTT. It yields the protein CALWEVRKLF.